The next 28 T cell receptor beta chains were all read from a single sample in a study of Graves' ophthalmopathy and Graves' hyperthyroidism. For repertoire sequencing, the TCR beta CDR3 regions were amplified from RNA transcripts. The library came from an HTBI-primed first-round RT-PCR and a second-round multiplex PCR. TCRdb recomputed calls from the multiplex PCR reads with MiXCR, one row per CDR3 protein. The sample has hundreds of thousands of distinct CDR3 sequences, 20% to 25% seen once. Sequencing used peripheral blood. The receptors here all came from a woman younger than 30 with stable Graves' hyperthyroidism. Some clones in this sample may be carry-over from other donors' samples.

In this sample, this clonotype turned up a few times. A much larger clonotype is one base distant, so this may be a read error. V usage is TRBV27 and J usage is TRBJ2-4; TRBD2 matches at 14 bases. Germline V gives CDR1 MNHEY, CDR2 SMNVEV (reference sequence). This CDR3 contains 15 residues. The CDR3: CASSPPGLAGVIKYF. CDR3 DNA: TGTGCCAGCAGTCCCCCGGGACTAGCGGGGGTCATTAAGTACTTC.

The table lists this clonotype with many counts. The genes are TRBV7-3 and TRBJ1-1; TRBD1 aligns across 7 bases. The germline CDR1 and CDR2 sequences are SGHTA and FQGTGA. V gave up 4 bases and J gave up 2 bases; unmatched junction bases: 13. This CDR3 contains 17 residues. CDR3 protein: CASSSTPGQRFNTEAFF. The CDR3 DNA is TGTGCCAGCAGCTCCACCCCGGGACAGAGATTTAACACTGAAGCTTTCTTT.

The V and J genes are TRBV6-1 and TRBJ1-2, with a possible D match to TRBD1 (6 bases). V lost 4 bases and J 0 bases, leaving 12 bases between the germline ends. Germline values: CDR1 MNHNS, CDR2 SASEGT. The CDR3 is 15 residues long. CDR3 nucleotide sequence: TGTGCCAGCAGTGGTTTACAGGGAGCTAACTATGGCTACACCTTC. It yields the protein CASSGLQGANYGYTF.

This clonotype was recorded a few times. The chain links TRBV14 to TRBJ2-5; D possibly corresponds to TRBD1 (6 bases). The CDR3 length is 15 residues. The V gene's germline CDR1 is SGHDN and CDR2 FVKESK. V lost 5 bases and J lost 0, with 13 bases in between. CDR3 residues: CASSFLGHHQETQYF. CDR3 nucleotide sequence: TGTGCCAGCAGCTTTCTGGGACACCACCAAGAGACCCAGTACTTC.

This clonotype has a handful of counts. This may be a read error, as it is one base from a much larger clone. V and J are TRBV5-1 and TRBJ1-1, with D tentatively TRBD1 (5 bases). The V gene lost 3 bases and the J gene lost 1 base, with 10 bases spanning the gap. The CDR3 has 14 amino acids. The germline gives CDR1 SGHRS, CDR2 YFSETQ. The CDR3 coding sequence is TGCGCCAGCAGCTGGGACGGGGAGAACACTGAAGCTTTCTTT. This codes for CASSWDGENTEAFF.

This clonotype showed up many times. The chain combines TRBV20-1 with TRBJ1-2; 9 bases line up with TRBD1. Germline CDR1 is DFQATT and CDR2 is SNEGSKA (reference sequence). The CDR3 spans 12 residues. V trimming: 7 bases; J trimming: 5 bases; junction bases outside the gene matches: 5. CDR3 residues: CSVTGGEYGYTF. In DNA, the CDR3 is TGCAGTGTAACAGGGGGCGAATATGGCTACACCTTC.

This clonotype was seen ten or more times. The chain couples TRBV6-1 to TRBJ1-1; 7 bases map to TRBD1. Germline assignment: CDR1 MNHNS and CDR2 SASEGT. V shed 6 bases and J 5 bases; nucleotides not matched to a gene: 9. CDR3 length equals 14 residues. The CDR3 nucleotides are TGTGCCAGCAGAGAACAGGGGTTCTGGACTGAAGCTTTCTTT. It yields the protein CASREQGFWTEAFF.

This clonotype was seen repeatedly, ten times or more. The chain is built from TRBV19 and TRBJ1-5; D uncertain. V lost 7 bases, J lost 7 bases, and 17 bases lay in between. The CDR3 has 14 residues. CDR1 is LNHDA, CDR2 SQIVND, per germline (reference sequence). The DNA of the CDR3 is TGTGCCAGTACCAATTATCGCGGTGACCAGCCCCAGCATTTT. This gives the protein CASTNYRGDQPQHF. The whole variable domain, filled in from reference TRBV19 and TRBJ1-5, reads DGGITQSPKYLFRKEGQNVTLSCEQNLNHDAMYWYRQDPGQGLRLIYYSQIVNDFQKGDIAEGYSVSREKKESFPLTVTSAQKNPTAFYLCASTNYRGDQPQHFGDGTRLSIL.

This clonotype was seen repeatedly, ten times or more. The V call is TRBV29-1, the J call TRBJ1-2; D gene uncertain. CDR1 and CDR2 from the germline V gene are SQVTM and ANQGSEA. This CDR3 spans 12 amino acids. V lost 1 base and J 6 bases, leaving 9 bases between the germline ends. As DNA, the CDR3 is TGCAGCGTTGAAGGGTTTCGGGATGGCTACACCTTC. This codes for CSVEGFRDGYTF.

The sample holds many counts of this clonotype. This rearrangement joins TRBV9 to TRBJ1-2; D possibly corresponds to TRBD1 (5 bases). Germline V gene lookup returns CDR1 SGDLS and CDR2 YYNGEE. Trimming shortened V by 2 bases and J by 6 bases, and 14 bases separated the two germline ends. There are 14 residues in the CDR3. In DNA, the CDR3 is TGTGCCAGCAGCGTCCAGGGTATAGGAAATGGCTACACCTTC. Its protein is CASSVQGIGNGYTF.

The sample holds many counts of this clonotype. V gene TRBV12-3 or TRBV12-4 combines with J gene TRBJ1-1; D perhaps matches TRBD1 (5 bases). CDR3 size: 15 residues. Trimming stripped 4 bases from V and 7 bases from J, with 19 bases between. The CDR3 loop is CASSSNLGGDLEAFF. The DNA of the CDR3 is TGTGCCAGCAGTTCTAATTTGGGGGGGGACCTTGAAGCTTTCTTT.

This clonotype was seen a single time. V is TRBV14 and J is TRBJ1-2; unclear D gene. The CDR3 has 17 residues. Germline V gives CDR1 SGHDN, CDR2 FVKESK. V was cut by 0 bases and J by 3 bases, with 17 bases left in between. The CDR3, as DNA: TGTGCCAGCAGCCAAGATACCCGTCCTTACATGGACTATGGCTACACCTTC. Translated: CASSQDTRPYMDYGYTF.

This clonotype was recorded a few times. V is TRBV20-1 and J is TRBJ1-5; TRBD1 matches at 7 bases. The germline V gene encodes CDR1 DFQATT and CDR2 SNEGSKA (reference sequence). Trimming at V came to 6 bases and at J to 3 bases, leaving 8 bases not matched to a gene. This CDR3 has 14 amino acids. The CDR3 loop reads CSAPDRAFNQPQHF. CDR3 bases: TGCAGTGCCCCCGACAGGGCCTTCAATCAGCCCCAGCATTTT.

This chain joins TRBV12-3 or TRBV12-4 and TRBJ1-3, with D tentatively TRBD1 (6 bases). Trimming removed 1 base at V and 7 bases at J, with 14 bases between. This CDR3 has 15 amino acids. CDR3 sequence (DNA): TGTGCCAGCAGTTTAGGCCAGGGGATGGGGAACACCATATATTTT. Translating it yields CASSLGQGMGNTIYF.

This chain uses TRBV3-1 with TRBJ2-5; tentatively, D is TRBD2 (5 bases). Germline V lookup: CDR1 LGHDT, CDR2 YNNKEL (reference sequence). Trimming took 2 bases from V and 4 from J, leaving 8 bases between them. CDR3 length equals 13 residues. The DNA of the CDR3 is TGTGCCAGCAGCCAAAGTGAGGGAGAGACCCAGTACTTC. Encoded protein: CASSQSEGETQYF.

Ten or more counts support this clonotype. The genes are TRBV6-1 and TRBJ1-1; tentative D call: TRBD1 (5 bases). The CDR3 has 12 amino acids. With 6 bases removed from V and 5 bases from J, the gap between germline ends came to 10 bases. Germline V gene data show CDR1 as MNHNS and CDR2 as SASEGT. The CDR3 loop reads CASSAGRTEAFF. DNA of the CDR3: TGTGCCAGCAGCGCAGGGAGAACTGAAGCTTTCTTT.

Points on this clonotype: One end of the junction is discordant with germline, which a read error may explain. The rearrangement joins TRBV20-1 to TRBJ2-7, with no clear D. The CDR3 is made up of 13 amino acids. Germline assignment: CDR1 DFQATT and CDR2 SNEGSKA (reference sequence). The CDR3 sequence is CSASFVKTYDQYF. The CDR3 DNA is TGCAGTGCTTCCTTCGTAAAAACCTACGATCAGTACTTC.

This clonotype was counted a few times. V gene TRBV5-1 combines with J gene TRBJ2-7; D gene unclear. The CDR3 contains 13 residues. Germline values: CDR1 SGHRS, CDR2 YFSETQ. The V end lost 0 bases, the J end lost 3 bases, and 7 bases lay between the germline ends. The CDR3 sequence: CASSLADNYEQYF. The CDR3 DNA is TGCGCCAGCAGCTTGGCAGACAACTACGAGCAGTACTTC.

This clonotype was seen many times. The rearrangement joins TRBV29-1 to TRBJ2-4; 8 bases line up with TRBD1. V trimming: 3 bases; J trimming: 4 bases; junction bases outside the gene matches: 8. CDR1 is SQVTM, CDR2 ANQGSEA, per germline. CDR3 length: 15 amino acids. Here the CDR3 DNA reads TGCAGCGTTGACGGACAGGGCGAAGATAAAAACATTCAGTACTTC. This encodes CSVDGQGEDKNIQYF.

In its sample, this clonotype was seen many times. This chain links TRBV5-1 with TRBJ2-2; TRBD1 is a possible D gene (6 bases). Trimming shortened V by 1 base and J by 6 bases, and 10 bases separated the two germline ends. The CDR3 has 14 residues. Germline-derived CDR1 and CDR2 are SGHRS and YFSETQ. CDR3 loop: CASSLTRQAGELFF. CDR3 DNA sequence: TGCGCCAGCAGCTTGACGCGACAGGCCGGGGAGCTGTTTTTT.

This clonotype was counted a few times. The chain is built from TRBV7-3 and TRBJ2-2; 10 bases align to TRBD1. The CDR3 is made up of 15 amino acids. Germline V gives CDR1 SGHTA, CDR2 FQGTGA. With 3 bases clipped from V and 7 bases from J, the junction kept 5 bases outside the gene matches. In DNA, the CDR3 is TGTGCCAGCAGCTTTGACAGGGGGCTGAACGGGGAGCTGTTTTTT. Residues: CASSFDRGLNGELFF.

This clonotype showed up just a few times. DNA of the CDR3: TGCAGTGCTAGGGAAGGGGGTGCGTCGAGCAATCAGCCCCAGCATTTT. Protein product: CSAREGGASSNQPQHF. V usage is TRBV20-1 and J usage is TRBJ1-5, with D perhaps TRBD1 (6 bases). Trimming stripped 3 bases from V and 1 base from J, with 16 bases between. The CDR3 has 16 amino acids. Germline V lookup: CDR1 DFQATT, CDR2 SNEGSKA (reference sequence).

Only a few counts were recorded for this clonotype. This chain connects TRBV7-2 to TRBJ1-6; tentative D call: TRBD1 (5 bases). The germline CDR1 and CDR2 sequences are SGHTA and FQGNSA. The CDR3 extends over 12 amino acids. V was pared by 7 bases and J by 9 bases, with 10 bases between. CDR3 amino acids: CASTFGASPLHF. The CDR3 bases are TGTGCCAGCACGTTCGGGGCTTCACCCCTCCACTTT.

This rearrangement joins TRBV12-3 or TRBV12-4 to TRBJ2-5, with TRBD2 identical over 9 bases. The CDR3 is made up of 15 amino acids. J was trimmed by 5 bases and V by 3 bases; bases with no gene match: 7. CDR3 nucleotide sequence: TGTGCCAGCAGTTTGTTCGCTAGCGGGGTTGAGACCCAGTACTTC. This translates into CASSLFASGVETQYF.

This clonotype showed up many times. The chain has TRBV20-1 and TRBJ1-2; D not resolved. Trimming took off 8 bases at V and 8 bases at J, with 21 bases between the two ends. This CDR3 has 13 residues. Germline V gene sequence: CDR1 DFQATT, CDR2 SNEGSKA (reference sequence). CDR3 sequence reads: CSSEGERTGGYTF. CDR3 bases: TGCAGTTCAGAGGGAGAACGGACCGGGGGCTACACCTTC.

At least ten counts were recorded for this clonotype. CDR3 bases: TGTGCCAGCAGTACCGGGACTAGCGGCTCCTACGAGCAGTACTTC. Protein sequence: CASSTGTSGSYEQYF. V gene TRBV12-3 or TRBV12-4 combines with J gene TRBJ2-7; TRBD2 matches 11 bases. This CDR3 spans 15 amino acids. V lost 5 bases, J lost 0 bases, and 3 bases stayed unmatched.

This clonotype was found many times. The V call is TRBV6-5, the J call TRBJ2-2; D might be TRBD1 (5 bases). The ends were cut back, 10 bases at V and 5 bases at J, with 14 bases in the middle. The CDR3 is 13 amino acids. Germline CDR1 reads MNHEY; CDR2 reads SVGAGI. In nucleotides, the CDR3 is TGTGCCACCAGGGTTGATGGTACCGGGGAGCTGTTTTTT. Translating it yields CATRVDGTGELFF.

This sequence joins TRBV7-2 and TRBJ1-2; D ambiguous. V gave up 1 base and J gave up 7 bases, with 13 bases separating them. From germline, CDR1 is SGHTA and CDR2 FQGNSA. This CDR3 comprises 14 residues. The CDR3 region has the DNA TGTGCCAGCAGCTTAGATCGGACCTTCCTTGGCTACACCTTC. As protein: CASSLDRTFLGYTF.